This T cell receptor (beta chain) was retrieved from a study of a mutant IDH1 vaccine in newly diagnosed glioma (TCRdb year 2021). Turning to the overall study: In the chemotherapy-containing groups, vaccination started alongside temozolomide cycles, whereas in patients who had radiotherapy alone it started 4-6 weeks after radiotherapy. For exploratory analyses, longitudinal TCRB deep sequencing was carried out in more than 20 treated patients wherever samples were available. The week-35 safety follow-up was designated visit V12, and the week-47 end of study was designated visit V13. Of the approximately 30 treated patients, about 60% were male and 37.5% were female, and the mean age was approximately 40 years. Six visits were used for peripheral blood collection: V03 (baseline), V05, V07, V10, V12 and V13. Prior to enrollment, standard therapy consisting of radiotherapy alone, temozolomide alone, or radiochemotherapy with temozolomide had been administered to patients, with the combination being received by most patients. What the authors observed across the whole study: Immune responses induced by the vaccine were seen in 90% to 95% of patients across multiple MHC alleles. It was noted by the authors that analyses of patient blood samples could not be reproduced owing to sample limitations. Selection of PBMC samples for TCRB deep sequencing was based on availability. Pseudoprogression seemed to be unrelated to changes in the top peripheral T cell clonotypes found by TCRB sequencing.

The sample's time point, from its label and the paper: week 35, safety follow-up. Every vaccine dose consisted of 300 ug of a 20-mer mutant IDH1 peptide in Montanide, administered subcutaneously together with topical imiquimod. Eight vaccinations were administered to patients in weeks 1, 3, 5, 7, 11, 15, 19 and 23, corresponding to visits V03 through V10. Newly diagnosed WHO grade 3 or 4 IDH1-mutant astrocytomas showing loss of nuclear ATRX were present in the donors. The samples were drawn from NOA16, a multicentre, single-arm, open-label phase I trial in Germany that tested a mutant IDH1 peptide vaccine in humans for the first time. The DNeasy Blood and Tissue Kit was used to extract genomic DNA from EDTA blood for TCRB sequencing. The library was obtained by the immunoSEQ multiplex PCR assay. Following the manufacturer's protocol, the hsTCRB Kit was used to amplify rearranged TCR beta chain sequences. TCRB libraries were sequenced on an Illumina MiSeq. Processing in the source paper ran as follows. The proprietary platform of the kit vendor was used for demultiplexing, trimming and gene mapping. TCRdb holds this immuneACCESS table with in-frame rearrangements only. Some clones are missing; in checked studies, unresolved V genes explain under half, and the rest has no known cause. V and J calls and clone size are copied from that table; D and trimming were computed from the DNA. The sample table holds tens of thousands of clones, of which about 90% were seen once. The leading ten clones occupy roughly 1.5% of the sample.

The CDR3 measures 23 amino acids from cysteine to phenylalanine. The kept DNA is CDR3 alone, 69 bases in frame from the first base. The germline V gene supplies CDR1 MDHEN and CDR2 SYDVKM. V loses 7 bases of germline sequence and J loses 2 bases, and the interval between the two ends is 42 bases. This clone was detected once. Its binding antigen is unknown. Qualities for individual bases were not recorded, and no much larger clone is one base off. The TCR originated in a man aged 35 to 55 with glioma. The sequence links TRBV28 to TRBJ2-7; the D element might be TRBD1 or TRBD2, as each aligns at 5 bases. Source: PBMCs, taken from a glioma patient whose treatment included an IDH1 peptide vaccine. CDR3 region: CASILFSVPFSSRPGPITYEQYF. The DNA sequence follows: TGTGCCAGCATTCTTTTCTCCGTCCCTTTCTCCTCACGTCCGGGACCGATTACCTACGAGCAGTACTTC.